The clone carrying this TCR beta chain was counted only a few times. This sample's TCRbeta library carried unique molecular identifier barcodes. TCRdb re-derived calls from the PCR reads in MiXCR, one entry per CDR3 protein. The repertoire holds roughly 400,000 distinct CDR3 sequences, with around two fifths as singletons. This entry comes from a study of T-cell reconstitution after alpha-beta-depleted transplantation in children. Sample: PBMCs, taken before TCRalphabeta/CD19-depleted stem cell transplant. The receptor comes from a girl aged 2 to 9 with aplastic anemia, due to receive a stem cell transplant.

In DNA form, the CDR3 reads TGCAGTGTGAGAGGGGGCGGCTATGGCTACACCTTC. Amino acids: CSVRGGGYGYTF. The rearrangement joins TRBV20-1 to TRBJ1-2; 7 bases are shared with TRBD1. Germline V lookup: CDR1 DFQATT, CDR2 SNEGSKA (reference sequence). CDR3 size: 12 residues. V lost 7 bases to trimming and J lost 4 bases; unmatched junction nucleotides: 6.